This passage covers 6 T cell receptor beta chains from one sample sequenced in a study of human T cells and chemical hapten exposure. As for time point: pre-sensitization, week 0. Specified treatment: therapeutic diphenylcyclopropenone sensitization with weekly scalp DPC. Via MiXCR, TCRdb re-called the RACE reads, giving one row per CDR3 protein. The data show fewer than 300,000 distinct CDR3 sequences, approximately 8.4% seen once. The sample consisted of whole blood, taken in connection with sensitization to the hapten diphenylcyclopropenone (DPC). These receptors were obtained from a woman in her thirties or forties with alopecia areata. Some clones in this sample may be carry-over from other donors' samples.

The chain carries TRBV6-2 or TRBV6-3 and TRBJ1-5; D may be TRBD1 (6 bases). Germline V CDR1 and CDR2: MNHEY, SVGEGT. This CDR3 is 16 amino acids long. The V and J ends lost 7 bases and 0 bases respectively, with 16 bases between them. DNA for the CDR3: TGTGCCAGCACCAAGACAGGACGCTATAGCAATCAGCCCCAGCATTTT. Its translation is CASTKTGRYSNQPQHF.

This clonotype was seen only a few times. The chain couples TRBV7-3 to TRBJ2-6; unclear D gene. Per the germline V gene, CDR1 is SGHTA and CDR2 is FQGTGA. The V end was cut by 5 bases, the J end by 8 bases, with 13 bases between. There are 14 residues in the CDR3. The CDR3 here is CASSPVVRTNVLTF. CDR3 in DNA: TGTGCCAGCAGCCCCGTTGTCCGGACCAACGTCCTGACTTTC. Full variable domain (remainder filled in from reference TRBV7-3 and TRBJ2-6): GAGVSQTPSNKVTEKGKYVELRCDPISGHTALYWYRQSLGQGPEFLIYFQGTGAADDSGLPNDRFFAVRPEGSVSTLKIQRTERGDSAVYLCASSPVVRTNVLTFGAGSRLTVL.

This clonotype was seen only a few times. J is TRBJ2-7 and V is TRBV27, with D perhaps TRBD2 (7 bases). The V end lost 3 bases, the J end lost 3 bases, and 12 bases lay between the germline ends. Germline lookup yields CDR1 MNHEY and CDR2 SMNVEV (reference sequence). The CDR3 extends over 14 amino acids. Here the CDR3 DNA reads TGTGCCAGCAGTTTTCGGGGGGCTCTCTACGAGCAGTACTTC. Protein product: CASSFRGALYEQYF.

Ten or more counts support this clonotype. The chain has TRBV4-3 and TRBJ2-5, with D maybe TRBD1 (5 bases). The CDR3 is 15 residues long. Germline lookup yields CDR1 LGHNA and CDR2 YSLEER. Trimming left V 3 bases short and J 5 bases short, with 16 bases between. The CDR3 is CASSQDMARVETQYF. The CDR3 coding sequence is TGCGCCAGCAGCCAGGACATGGCCCGAGTGGAGACCCAGTACTTC.

This clonotype was detected only a few times. The J gene is TRBJ2-1, the V gene TRBV5-4; 9 bases match TRBD2. CDR3 length: 15 amino acids. The ends lost 2 bases at V and 3 bases at J; junction bases unmatched: 3. Germline assignment: CDR1 SGHNT and CDR2 YYREEE (reference sequence). The CDR3 DNA reads TGTGCCAGCAGCTTTCGACTAGCGGACTACAATGAGCAGTTCTTC. Translation gives CASSFRLADYNEQFF.

This clonotype was detected a few times. The genes are TRBV20-1 and TRBJ1-1; D unresolved. V was cut by 6 bases and J by 0 bases, with 8 bases left in between. This CDR3 is 12 amino acids long. Germline assignment: CDR1 DFQATT and CDR2 SNEGSKA (reference sequence). CDR3 coding DNA: TGCAGTGCCTCTGAACTGAACACTGAAGCTTTCTTT. Encoded protein: CSASELNTEAFF.